This T cell receptor (beta chain) was sequenced during a study of T-cell reconstitution after alpha-beta-depleted transplantation in children. Many counts were recorded for this clonotype. Germline trimming cut 6 bases from V and 6 bases from J; bases unmatched to any gene: 10. This CDR3 region has 15 residues. Germline-derived CDR1 and CDR2 are MGHRA and YSYEKL. The authors prepared the TCRbeta library with unique molecular identifiers. TCRdb reprocessed the PCR reads via MiXCR and lists one record per CDR3 protein. The table includes around 87,000 distinct CDR3 sequences, 7% to 10% detected once. This rearrangement joins TRBV4-1 to TRBJ2-2; 7 positions match TRBD1. The clonotype was recovered from a human donor who donated a stem cell graft to a child with congenital amegakaryocytic thrombocytopenia. Sequenced material: PBMCs from the stem cell graft donor, taken from the stem cell graft. CDR3 amino acids: CASRLRQGGPGELFF. CDR3 DNA: TGCGCCAGCAGGTTACGACAGGGTGGTCCCGGGGAGCTGTTTTTT.